This TCR beta chain was identified in a study of regulatory T cells in long-lasting Graves disease. This clonotype has ten or more counts. Indicated time point: newly diagnosed GD, antithyroid drugs for less than 3 months. Extracted PBMC RNA gave rise to the TCR library. For TCR beta, libraries came from iRepertoire HTBI primers and Arm-PCR of CDR3 regions. TCRdb reprocessed the multiplex PCR reads via MiXCR and lists one record per CDR3 protein. The table includes roughly 560,000 distinct CDR3 sequences, roughly 16% detected once. These data were also filed under a second study, of T cells in Graves' hyperthyroidism and ophthalmopathy.

The starting material was peripheral blood mononuclear cells (PBMCs), obtained at new diagnosis, from a patient treated with antithyroid drugs. The TCR comes from a woman aged 35 to 60 with Graves disease.

DNA for the CDR3: TGTGCCAGCAGTTTTTCAGGGGTGGATCAGCCCCAGCATTTT. It specifies CASSFSGVDQPQHF. The chain employs TRBV12-3 or TRBV12-4 and TRBJ1-5; D perhaps matches TRBD1 (6 bases). Between the trimmed V and J ends, which lost 3 bases and 5 bases, there was a span of 11 bases. There are 14 residues in the CDR3.